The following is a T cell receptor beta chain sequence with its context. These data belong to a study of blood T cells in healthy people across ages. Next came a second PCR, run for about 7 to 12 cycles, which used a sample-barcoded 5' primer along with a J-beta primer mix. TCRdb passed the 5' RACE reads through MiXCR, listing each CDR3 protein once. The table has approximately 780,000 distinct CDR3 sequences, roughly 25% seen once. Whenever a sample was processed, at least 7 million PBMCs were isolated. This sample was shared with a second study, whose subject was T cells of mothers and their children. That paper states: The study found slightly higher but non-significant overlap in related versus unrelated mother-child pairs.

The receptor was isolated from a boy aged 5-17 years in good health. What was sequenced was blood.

The CDR3 DNA is TGCGCCAGCAGCTTGTGGGACAGGGGAGACTATGGCTACACCTTC. Amino acid sequence: CASSLWDRGDYGYTF. The chain has TRBV5-1 and TRBJ1-2, with 10 bases that match TRBD1. Trimming took 1 base from V and 3 from J; bases not matched to a gene: 3. Looked up from germline, CDR1 is SGHRS and CDR2 is YFSETQ. CDR3 length: 15 residues.